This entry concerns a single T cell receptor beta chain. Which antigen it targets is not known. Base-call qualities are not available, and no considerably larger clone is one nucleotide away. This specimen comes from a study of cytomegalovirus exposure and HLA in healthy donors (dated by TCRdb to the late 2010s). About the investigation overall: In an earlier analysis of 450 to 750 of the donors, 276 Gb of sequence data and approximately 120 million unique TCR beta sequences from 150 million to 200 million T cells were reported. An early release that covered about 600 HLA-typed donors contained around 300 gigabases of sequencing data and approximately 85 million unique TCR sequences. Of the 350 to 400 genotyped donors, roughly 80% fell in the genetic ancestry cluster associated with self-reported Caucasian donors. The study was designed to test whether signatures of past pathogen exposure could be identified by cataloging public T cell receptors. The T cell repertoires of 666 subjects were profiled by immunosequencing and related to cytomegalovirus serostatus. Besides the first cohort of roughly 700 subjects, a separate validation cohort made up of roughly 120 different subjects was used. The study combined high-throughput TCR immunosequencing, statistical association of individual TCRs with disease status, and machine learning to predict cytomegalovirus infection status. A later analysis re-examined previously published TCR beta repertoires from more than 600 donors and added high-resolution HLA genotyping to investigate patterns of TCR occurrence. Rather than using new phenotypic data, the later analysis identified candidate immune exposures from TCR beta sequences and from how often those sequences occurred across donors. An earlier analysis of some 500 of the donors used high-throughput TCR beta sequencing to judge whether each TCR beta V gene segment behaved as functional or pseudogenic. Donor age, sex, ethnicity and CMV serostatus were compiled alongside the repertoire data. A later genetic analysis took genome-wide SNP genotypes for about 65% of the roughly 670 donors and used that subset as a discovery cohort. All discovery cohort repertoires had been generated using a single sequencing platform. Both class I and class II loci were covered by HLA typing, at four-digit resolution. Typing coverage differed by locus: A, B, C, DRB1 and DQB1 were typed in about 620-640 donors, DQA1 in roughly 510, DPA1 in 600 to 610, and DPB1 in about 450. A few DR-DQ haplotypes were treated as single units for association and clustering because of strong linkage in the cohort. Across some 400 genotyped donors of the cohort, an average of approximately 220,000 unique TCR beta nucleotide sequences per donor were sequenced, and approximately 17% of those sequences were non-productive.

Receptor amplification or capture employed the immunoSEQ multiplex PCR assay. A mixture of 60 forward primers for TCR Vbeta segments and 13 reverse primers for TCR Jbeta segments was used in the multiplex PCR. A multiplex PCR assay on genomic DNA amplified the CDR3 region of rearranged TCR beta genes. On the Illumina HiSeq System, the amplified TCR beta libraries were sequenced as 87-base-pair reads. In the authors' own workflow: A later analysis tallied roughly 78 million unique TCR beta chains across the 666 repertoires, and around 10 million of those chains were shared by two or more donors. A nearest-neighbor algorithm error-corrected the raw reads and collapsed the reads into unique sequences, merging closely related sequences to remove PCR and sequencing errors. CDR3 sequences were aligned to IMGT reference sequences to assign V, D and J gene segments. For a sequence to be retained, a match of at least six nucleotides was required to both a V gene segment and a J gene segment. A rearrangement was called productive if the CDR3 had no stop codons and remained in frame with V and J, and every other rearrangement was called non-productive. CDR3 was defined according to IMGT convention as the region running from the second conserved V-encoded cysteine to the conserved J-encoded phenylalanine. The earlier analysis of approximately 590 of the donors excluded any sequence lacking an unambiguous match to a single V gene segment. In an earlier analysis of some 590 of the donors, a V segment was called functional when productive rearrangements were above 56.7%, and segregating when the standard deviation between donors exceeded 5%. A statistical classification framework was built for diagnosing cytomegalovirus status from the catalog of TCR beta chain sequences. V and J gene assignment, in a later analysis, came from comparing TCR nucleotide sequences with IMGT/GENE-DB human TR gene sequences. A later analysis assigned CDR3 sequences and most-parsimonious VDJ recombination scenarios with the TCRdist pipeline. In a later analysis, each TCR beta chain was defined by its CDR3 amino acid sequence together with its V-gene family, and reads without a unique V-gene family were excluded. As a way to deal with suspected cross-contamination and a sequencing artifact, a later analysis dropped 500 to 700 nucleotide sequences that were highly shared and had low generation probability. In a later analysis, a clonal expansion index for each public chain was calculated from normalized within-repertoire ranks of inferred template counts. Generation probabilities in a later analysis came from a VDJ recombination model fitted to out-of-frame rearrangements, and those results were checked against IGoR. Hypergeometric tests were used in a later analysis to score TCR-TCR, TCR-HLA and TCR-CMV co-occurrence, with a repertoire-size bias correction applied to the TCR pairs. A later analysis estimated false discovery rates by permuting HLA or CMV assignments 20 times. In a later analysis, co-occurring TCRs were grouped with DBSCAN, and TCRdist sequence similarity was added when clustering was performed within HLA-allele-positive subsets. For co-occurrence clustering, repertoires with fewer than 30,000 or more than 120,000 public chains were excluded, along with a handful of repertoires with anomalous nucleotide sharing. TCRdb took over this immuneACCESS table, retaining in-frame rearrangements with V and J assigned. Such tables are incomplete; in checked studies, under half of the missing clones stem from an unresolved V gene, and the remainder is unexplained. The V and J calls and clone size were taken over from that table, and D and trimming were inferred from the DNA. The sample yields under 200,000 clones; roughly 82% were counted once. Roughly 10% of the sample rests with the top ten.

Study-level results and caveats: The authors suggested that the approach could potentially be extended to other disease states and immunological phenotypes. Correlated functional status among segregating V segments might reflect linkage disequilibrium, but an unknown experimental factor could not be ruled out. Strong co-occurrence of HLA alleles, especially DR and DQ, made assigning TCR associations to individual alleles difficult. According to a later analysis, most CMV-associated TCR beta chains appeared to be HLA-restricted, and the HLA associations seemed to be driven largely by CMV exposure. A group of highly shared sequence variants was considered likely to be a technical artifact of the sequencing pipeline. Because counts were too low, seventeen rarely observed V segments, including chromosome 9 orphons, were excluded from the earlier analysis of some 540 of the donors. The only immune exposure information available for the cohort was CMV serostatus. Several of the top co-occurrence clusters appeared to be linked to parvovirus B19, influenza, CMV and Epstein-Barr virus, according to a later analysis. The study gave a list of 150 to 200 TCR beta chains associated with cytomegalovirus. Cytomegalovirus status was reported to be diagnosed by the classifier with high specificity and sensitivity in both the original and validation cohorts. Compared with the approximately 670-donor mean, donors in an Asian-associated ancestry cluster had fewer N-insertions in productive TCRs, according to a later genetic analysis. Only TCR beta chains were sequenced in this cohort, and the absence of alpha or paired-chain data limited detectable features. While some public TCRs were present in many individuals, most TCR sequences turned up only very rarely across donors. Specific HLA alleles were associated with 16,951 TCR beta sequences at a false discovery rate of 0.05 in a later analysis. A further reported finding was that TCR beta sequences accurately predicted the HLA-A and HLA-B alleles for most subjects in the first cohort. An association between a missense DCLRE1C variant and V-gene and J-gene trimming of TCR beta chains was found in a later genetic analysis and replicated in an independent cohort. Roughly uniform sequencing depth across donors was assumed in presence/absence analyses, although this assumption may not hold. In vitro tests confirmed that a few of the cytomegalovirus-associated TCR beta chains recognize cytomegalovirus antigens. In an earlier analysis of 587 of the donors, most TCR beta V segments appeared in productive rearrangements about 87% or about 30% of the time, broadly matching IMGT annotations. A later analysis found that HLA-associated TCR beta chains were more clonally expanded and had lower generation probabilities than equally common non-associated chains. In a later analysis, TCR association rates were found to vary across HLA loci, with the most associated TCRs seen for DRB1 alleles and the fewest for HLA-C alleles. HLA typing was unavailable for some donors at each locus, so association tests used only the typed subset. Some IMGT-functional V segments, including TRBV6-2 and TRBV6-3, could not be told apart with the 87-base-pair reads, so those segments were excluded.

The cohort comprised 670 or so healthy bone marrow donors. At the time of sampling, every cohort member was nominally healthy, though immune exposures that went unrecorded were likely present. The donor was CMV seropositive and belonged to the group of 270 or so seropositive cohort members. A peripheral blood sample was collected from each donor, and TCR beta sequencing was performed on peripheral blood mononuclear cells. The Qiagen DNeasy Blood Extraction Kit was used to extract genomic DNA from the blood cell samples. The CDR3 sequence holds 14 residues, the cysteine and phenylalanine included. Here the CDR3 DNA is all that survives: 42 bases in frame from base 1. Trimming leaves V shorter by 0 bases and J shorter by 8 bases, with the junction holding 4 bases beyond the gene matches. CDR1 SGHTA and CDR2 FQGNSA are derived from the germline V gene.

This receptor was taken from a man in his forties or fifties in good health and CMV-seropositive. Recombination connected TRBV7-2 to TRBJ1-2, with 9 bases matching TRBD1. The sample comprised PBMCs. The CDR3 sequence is CASSLAWTGAGYTF. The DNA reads TGTGCCAGCAGCTTAGCATGGACAGGGGCCGGCTACACCTTC. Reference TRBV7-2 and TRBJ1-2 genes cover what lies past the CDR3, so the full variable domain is GAGVSQSPSNKVTEKGKDVELRCDPISGHTALYWYRQSLGQGLEFLIYFQGNSAPDKSGLPSDRFSAERTGGSVSTLTIQRTQQEDSAVYLCASSLAWTGAGYTFGSGTRLTVV.